These 27 T cell receptor beta chains originate from one sample sequenced in a study of OX40 agonist ivuxolimab in advanced cancers. Clones were read by immunoSEQ multiplex PCR, and TCRdb kept only the in-frame ones, dropping some. In the table there are 60,000 to 80,000 clones, 84% of which are singletons. Sequencing was performed on CD4+ or CD8+ T cells sorted from blood, taken in a trial of the OX40 agonist ivuxolimab. The receptors here all came from an adult with an advanced solid tumor such as melanoma, head and neck, liver or kidney cancer.

This chain's CDR3 is CASSLYIGTQETQYF. The DNA for the CDR3 is TGTGCCAGCAGCTTATATATAGGGACTCAAGAGACCCAGTACTTC. The chain has TRBV7-9 and TRBJ2-5; TRBD2 is a possible D gene (6 bases). The germline gives CDR1 SEHNR, CDR2 FQNEAQ (reference sequence). This CDR3 has 15 residues. Trimming stripped 2 bases from V and 2 bases from J, with 12 bases between.

The chain employs TRBV7-6 and TRBJ2-1; a weak D match, TRBD2 (5 bases). Trimming stripped 2 bases from V and 0 bases from J, with 8 bases between. The V gene's germline CDR1 is SGHVS and CDR2 FNYEAQ. CDR3 size: 15 residues. CDR3 sequence reads: CASSLSGSSYNEQFF. CDR3 DNA: TGTGCCAGCAGCTTATCTGGGAGCTCCTACAATGAGCAGTTCTTC.

This chain joins TRBV4-2 and TRBJ2-7; 7 bases line up with TRBD1. V gave up 4 bases and J gave up 5 bases; unmatched junction bases: 5. Looked up from germline, CDR1 is LGHNA and CDR2 is YNFKEQ. The length of the CDR3 is 13 residues. In nucleotides, the CDR3 is TGTGCCAGCAGCCGGGGGACAGACGACGAGCAGTACTTC. Its protein product is CASSRGTDDEQYF.

CDR3 sequence reads: CASSDYHRGHEQYF. CDR3 sequence (DNA): TGTGCCAGCAGTGACTATCACAGGGGGCACGAGCAGTACTTC. This sequence joins TRBV6-4 and TRBJ2-7; 9 nucleotides align to TRBD1. Germline V gene data show CDR1 as MRHNA and CDR2 as SNTAGT. Trimming cost V 1 base and J 5 bases; bases outside gene matches: 3. This CDR3 spans 14 amino acids.

The genes are TRBV11-1 and TRBJ2-7; 7 bases agree with TRBD1. CDR1 and CDR2 from the germline V gene are SGHAT and FQDESV (reference sequence). The CDR3 runs to 15 residues. V was pared by 5 bases and J by 4 bases, with 11 bases of the junction left unmatched. Written as DNA, the CDR3 is TGTGCCAGCAGCCGACGTGGCAGGGGGACATACGAGCAGTACTTC. It codes for CASSRRGRGTYEQYF. Looking up the rest from reference TRBV11-1 and TRBJ2-7 gives the full variable domain: EAEVAQSPRYKITEKSQAVAFWCDPISGHATLYWYRQILGQGPELLVQFQDESVVDDSQLPKDRFSAERLKGVDSTLKIQPAELGDSAMYLCASSRRGRGTYEQYFGPGTRLTVT.

V usage is TRBV19 and J usage is TRBJ1-2; 11 bases agree with TRBD1. Trimming cost V 9 bases and J 7 bases; bases outside gene matches: 19. CDR1 and CDR2 (germline): LNHDA, SQIVND (reference sequence). The CDR3 is 17 amino acids. This CDR3 is CARTAGQGVHPTGGYTF. The CDR3 DNA follows: TGTGCCAGAACTGCGGGACAGGGGGTTCATCCGACAGGTGGCTACACCTTC. The full variable domain, with the rest looked up from reference TRBV19 and TRBJ1-2, is DGGITQSPKYLFRKEGQNVTLSCEQNLNHDAMYWYRQDPGQGLRLIYYSQIVNDFQKGDIAEGYSVSREKKESFPLTVTSAQKNPTAFYLCARTAGQGVHPTGGYTFGSGTRLTVV.

The rearrangement links TRBV19 to TRBJ2-1; TRBD1 agrees at 8 bases. The CDR3 runs 16 residues. Germline-derived CDR1 and CDR2 are LNHDA and SQIVND (reference sequence). V was clipped by 3 bases and J by 4 bases; unmatched bases: 8. CDR3 coding DNA: TGTGCCAGTAGTATGGGGAACAGGGGGATTTACAATGAGCAGTTCTTC. This sequence encodes CASSMGNRGIYNEQFF.

The gene calls are TRBV4-3 and TRBJ1-4; the D gene is possibly TRBD1 (6 bases). Trimming took off 0 bases at V and 8 bases at J, with 13 bases between the two ends. CDR3 length equals 15 residues. The germline V gene encodes CDR1 LGHNA and CDR2 YSLEER. The CDR3 spells CASSQEGVRGEKLFF. The CDR3 nucleotides are TGCGCCAGCAGCCAAGAGGGGGTAAGGGGGGAAAAACTGTTTTTT.

This clone has only one observation. The chain has TRBV5-1 and TRBJ2-7; D is undetermined. The germline V gene has CDR1 SGHRS and CDR2 YFSETQ. The CDR3 is 15 amino acids. The ends were cut back, 0 bases at V and 0 bases at J, with 10 bases in the middle. The CDR3: CASSLGGFPSYEQYF. The CDR3, as DNA: TGCGCCAGCAGCTTGGGTGGCTTCCCCTCCTACGAGCAGTACTTC.

This clone is deemed medium-sized (0.01 to 0.1%). Other DNA variants within this sample encode the same CDR3. The chain is built from TRBV2 and TRBJ1-3; D call uncertain. The CDR3 covers 12 residues. Trimming cost V 4 bases and J 3 bases, with 4 bases left between them. The V gene's germline CDR1 is SNHLY and CDR2 FYNNEI. In DNA, the CDR3 is TGTGCCAGCAGTGGAGATGGAAACACCATATATTTT. Encoded protein: CASSGDGNTIYF.

V is TRBV7-2 and J is TRBJ2-2, with D possibly TRBD1 on 5 matching bases. In germline, CDR1 is SGHTA, CDR2 FQGNSA. V shed 0 bases and J shed 4 bases, with 9 bases lying between them. The CDR3 has 15 residues. CDR3 residues: CASSLAGQGTGELFF. For the CDR3, the DNA is TGTGCCAGCAGCTTAGCCGGACAAGGCACCGGGGAGCTGTTTTTT.

The chain links TRBV4-1 to TRBJ2-7; D is possibly TRBD2 (6 bases). This CDR3 is 16 amino acids long. V lost 0 bases and J 2 bases, leaving 14 bases between the germline ends. Germline-derived CDR1 and CDR2 are MGHRA and YSYEKL. The CDR3 region has the DNA TGCGCCAGCAGCCAAGATCTTGCGGGGTCTCCCTACGAGCAGTACTTC. Its protein product is CASSQDLAGSPYEQYF.

The J gene is TRBJ2-2, the V gene TRBV7-3; weak D call: TRBD1 (7 bases). This CDR3 spans 16 amino acids. Trimming shortened V by 3 bases and J by 1 base, and 12 bases separated the two germline ends. Per germline, CDR1 SGHTA and CDR2 FQGTGA. CDR3 loop: CASSFQGGLNTGELFF. The CDR3 DNA follows: TGTGCCAGCAGCTTTCAGGGGGGCTTGAACACCGGGGAGCTGTTTTTT.

V is TRBV5-1 and J is TRBJ1-3; a possible D gene is TRBD1 (5 bases). Trimming stripped 4 bases from V and 0 bases from J, with 20 bases between. The CDR3 extends over 18 amino acids. CDR1 SGHRS and CDR2 YFSETQ come from the germline V gene. The DNA for the CDR3 is TGCGCCAGCAGCCTGGAGACAGTATTTACCTCCTCTGGAAACACCATATATTTT. Translating gives CASSLETVFTSSGNTIYF.

The chain has TRBV4-2 and TRBJ1-2, with 8 positions matching TRBD1. Trimming at V came to 4 bases and at J to 4 bases, leaving 14 bases not matched to a gene. The CDR3 contains 17 residues. Germline loops: CDR1 LGHNA, CDR2 YNFKEQ. CDR3 sequence (DNA): TGTGCCAGCAGCCGAGATAAAGGACAGGGTTCGGGCTATGGCTACACCTTC. It yields the protein CASSRDKGQGSGYGYTF.

This clone has only one observation. The chain is built from TRBV6-6 and TRBJ2-3; D is ambiguous. The CDR3 is 15 residues long. V lost 2 bases, J lost 1 base, and 10 bases lay in between. The germline gives CDR1 MNHNY, CDR2 SVGAGI (reference sequence). CDR3 DNA: TGTGCCAGCAGTTACAGGCCCCAGGGCACAGATACGCAGTATTTT. Protein: CASSYRPQGTDTQYF.

Here the CDR3 DNA reads TGTGCCAGCAGCGTGGGACAGGGGGCAACCGGGGAGCTGTTTTTT. Amino acids: CASSVGQGATGELFF. The chain recombines TRBV9 with TRBJ2-2, with 12 bases identical to TRBD1. The trim removed 2 bases at V and 5 bases at J, leaving 1 base unmatched. This CDR3 contains 15 residues. CDR1 and CDR2 (germline): SGDLS, YYNGEE. Full variable domain (missing parts from reference TRBV9 and TRBJ2-2): DSGVTQTPKHLITATGQRVTLRCSPRSGDLSVYWYQQSLDQGLQFLIQYYNGEERAKGNILERFSAQQFPDLHSELNLSSLELGDSALYFCASSVGQGATGELFFGEGSRLTVL.

The chain's CDR3 is CASRAGISSPLHF. Here the CDR3 DNA reads TGTGCCTCAAGGGCGGGGATCAGTTCACCCCTCCACTTT. The chain combines TRBV19 with TRBJ1-6; D ambiguous. Germline lookup yields CDR1 LNHDA and CDR2 SQIVND (reference sequence). The CDR3 totals 13 residues. Trimming stripped 11 bases from V and 9 bases from J, with 17 bases between.

The chain is built from TRBV6-5 and TRBJ1-2; perhaps TRBD1 as D (6 bases). The CDR3 contains 14 residues. V dropped 6 bases and J dropped 1 base, with 12 bases sitting between them. Germline values: CDR1 MNHEY, CDR2 SVGAGI. The CDR3 is CASSRGQSNYGYTF. CDR3 bases: TGTGCCAGCAGCCGAGGACAGAGTAACTATGGCTACACCTTC.

This clone came up once. The chain employs TRBV11-2 and TRBJ2-3; 8 positions match TRBD1. J was trimmed by 2 bases and V by 1 base; bases with no gene match: 2. CDR1 and CDR2 from the germline V gene are SGHAT and FQNNGV. This CDR3 is built from 15 residues. The CDR3 region is CASSLGTGNTDTQYF. CDR3 DNA: TGTGCCAGCAGCTTAGGGACAGGGAACACAGATACGCAGTATTTT. Drawing the rest from reference TRBV11-2 and TRBJ2-3, the complete variable domain is EAGVAQSPRYKIIEKRQSVAFWCNPISGHATLYWYQQILGQGPKLLIQFQNNGVVDDSQLPKDRFSAERLKGVDSTLKIQPAKLEDSAVYLCASSLGTGNTDTQYFGPGTRLTVL.

The genes are TRBV7-2 and TRBJ1-5; D gene unclear. The CDR3 is made up of 13 amino acids. Trimming removed 5 bases at V and 2 bases at J, with 7 bases between. CDR1 and CDR2 (germline): SGHTA, FQGNSA. The CDR3 sequence: CASSHEGNQPQHF. The CDR3 DNA follows: TGTGCCAGCAGCCACGAAGGCAATCAGCCCCAGCATTTT.

This clone was counted between two and nine times. The chain links TRBV14 to TRBJ1-1; D gene unclear. Trimming pared 4 bases from V and 7 bases from J, leaving 13 bases between. The CDR3 contains 13 residues. The germline V gene has CDR1 SGHDN and CDR2 FVKESK. CDR3 residues: CASSPRVDGEAFF. The CDR3 coding sequence is TGTGCCAGCAGCCCTAGGGTTGATGGTGAAGCTTTCTTT.

This sequence joins TRBV5-1 and TRBJ1-2; TRBD1 aligns across 9 bases. The germline V gene encodes CDR1 SGHRS and CDR2 YFSETQ. V dropped 3 bases and J dropped 2; count of bases not matched to a gene: 2. This CDR3 spans 14 amino acids. The chain's CDR3 is CASSSTGGNYGYTF. The CDR3 bases are TGCGCCAGCAGCTCGACAGGGGGGAACTATGGCTACACCTTC.

The V gene is TRBV7-9, the J gene TRBJ2-1, with 11 bases identical to TRBD2. This CDR3 contains 15 residues. The junction had 5 bases not matched to a gene; V was cut back by 1 base and J by 9 bases. From germline, CDR1 is SEHNR and CDR2 FQNEAQ (reference sequence). The CDR3 is CASSLVSGGAFEQFF. The CDR3 DNA sequence: TGTGCCAGCAGCTTAGTTAGCGGGGGGGCTTTTGAGCAGTTCTTC.

The chain links TRBV28 to TRBJ2-7, with 7 bases aligning to TRBD1. From germline, CDR1 is MDHEN and CDR2 SYDVKM. With V trimmed by 6 bases and J by 4 bases, 12 bases remained unmatched. CDR3 length: 15 amino acids. CDR3: CASSLGGLKGYEQYF. DNA of the CDR3: TGTGCCAGCAGCCTAGGGGGCCTAAAGGGGTACGAGCAGTACTTC.

This clone was observed once. The sample contains more than one DNA sequence encoding this CDR3. The chain couples TRBV2 to TRBJ2-3; D gene uncertain. The CDR3 is made up of 14 amino acids. V gave up 0 bases and J gave up 2 bases, with 6 bases separating them. Per germline, CDR1 SNHLY and CDR2 FYNNEI. CDR3 loop: CASSEAGYTDTQYF. CDR3 bases: TGTGCCAGCAGTGAAGCGGGCTACACAGATACGCAGTATTTT.

This chain uses TRBV7-8 with TRBJ1-2; D gene unclear. V lost 1 base, J lost 4 bases, and 10 bases lay in between. The CDR3 has 14 residues. Germline loops: CDR1 SGHVS, CDR2 FQNEAQ. CDR3 in amino acids: CASSLEGPPYGYTF. The CDR3 nucleotides are TGTGCCAGCAGCTTAGAAGGGCCTCCCTATGGCTACACCTTC.